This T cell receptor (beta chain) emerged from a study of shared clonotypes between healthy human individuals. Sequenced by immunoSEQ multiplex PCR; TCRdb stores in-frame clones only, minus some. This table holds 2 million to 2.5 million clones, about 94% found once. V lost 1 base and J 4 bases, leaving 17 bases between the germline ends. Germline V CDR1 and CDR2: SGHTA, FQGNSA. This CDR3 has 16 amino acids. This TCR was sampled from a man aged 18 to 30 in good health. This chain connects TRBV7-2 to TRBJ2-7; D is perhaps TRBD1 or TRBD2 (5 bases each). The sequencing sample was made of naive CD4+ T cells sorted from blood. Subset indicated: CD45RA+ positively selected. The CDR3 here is CASSLGHGVGAYEQYF. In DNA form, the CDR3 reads TGTGCCAGCAGCTTAGGACACGGGGTAGGGGCATACGAGCAGTACTTC.